These 29 T cell receptor beta chains were all obtained from the same sample, sequenced in a study of identical twins. TCRdb ran MiXCR on the 5' RACE reads and lists one entry per CDR3 protein. This repertoire shows about 570,000 distinct CDR3 sequences, 7.5% to 10% found once; its top ten account for approximately 3%. This sample was also put to use in a study of yellow fever vaccine responses in identical twins.

Source material: PBMCs. The origin of the receptors is a woman aged 18-29 years in good health.

This clonotype was seen a handful of times. The chain recombines TRBV7-3 with TRBJ2-1; possibly TRBD2 for D (7 bases). Germline V gives CDR1 SGHTA, CDR2 FQGTGA. The germline V and J ends were trimmed by 2 bases and 6 bases, with 14 bases remaining between them. The CDR3 runs 15 residues. In nucleotides, the CDR3 is TGTGCCAGCAGCTTAGGTGGGGGGGCCTCCAATGAGCAGTTCTTC. It translates to CASSLGGGASNEQFF.

V usage is TRBV5-1 and J usage is TRBJ2-3, with D perhaps assigned TRBD1 or TRBD2 (5 bases each). The CDR3 extends over 16 amino acids. Looked up from germline, CDR1 is SGHRS and CDR2 is YFSETQ. Trimming removed 4 bases at V and 2 bases at J, with 17 bases between. The CDR3 sequence: CASSQPGTRITDTQYF. CDR3 nucleotides: TGCGCCAGCAGCCAACCGGGGACGAGGATCACAGATACGCAGTATTTT.

CDR3 DNA sequence: TGTGCCATCAGCTTAGACAGGGGCGACGAGCAGTACTTC. Protein sequence: CAISLDRGDEQYF. This rearrangement joins TRBV10-3 to TRBJ2-7; 8 nucleotides line up with TRBD1. V trimming: 6 bases; J trimming: 5 bases; junction bases outside the gene matches: 6. This CDR3 contains 13 residues. CDR1 ENHRY and CDR2 SYGVKD come from the germline V gene.

CDR3 region: CASSSGEMEPYF. CDR3 coding DNA: TGTGCCAGCAGCTCCGGGGAGATGGAGCCTTACTTC. The V call is TRBV7-9, the J call TRBJ2-7, with D perhaps TRBD2 (5 bases). This CDR3 has 12 amino acids. Trimming pared 4 bases from V and 13 bases from J, leaving 17 bases between. In germline, CDR1 is SEHNR, CDR2 FQNEAQ (reference sequence).

This clonotype was seen repeatedly, ten times or more. J is TRBJ2-3 and V is TRBV29-1, with 8 bases fitting TRBD2. In germline, CDR1 is SQVTM, CDR2 ANQGSEA. CDR3 length equals 20 residues. V lost 0 bases and J lost 3; bases outside the gene matches: 20. The CDR3 is CSVEDPAFTSGIMITDTQYF. CDR3 nucleotide sequence: TGCAGCGTTGAAGATCCGGCTTTTACTAGCGGCATAATGATAACAGATACGCAGTATTTT.

This clonotype was counted a few times. This sequence joins TRBV7-2 and TRBJ2-5; D uncertain. V was clipped by 1 base and J by 4 bases, with 10 bases between them. This CDR3 is 14 amino acids long. Germline V gene data show CDR1 as SGHTA and CDR2 as FQGNSA. The CDR3 loop is CASSLVGWGETQYF. The CDR3 DNA reads TGTGCCAGCAGCTTAGTCGGGTGGGGAGAGACCCAGTACTTC. The entire variable domain, with the rest obtained from reference TRBV7-2 and TRBJ2-5, is as follows: GAGVSQSPSNKVTEKGKDVELRCDPISGHTALYWYRQSLGQGLEFLIYFQGNSAPDKSGLPSDRFSAERTGGSVSTLTIQRTQQEDSAVYLCASSLVGWGETQYFGPGTRLLVL.

This clonotype has a handful of counts. For the CDR3, the DNA is TGCAGCGCCGGGACAGGGGCTCACGAGCAGTACTTC. The encoded protein is CSAGTGAHEQYF. This chain uses TRBV29-1 with TRBJ2-7, with 10 bases lining up with TRBD1. This CDR3 contains 12 residues. CDR1 SQVTM and CDR2 ANQGSEA come from the germline V gene. Trimming at V came to 7 bases and at J to 5 bases, leaving 5 bases not matched to a gene.

Only a few counts were recorded for this clonotype. The rearrangement links TRBV12-3 or TRBV12-4 to TRBJ1-2; unclear D gene. CDR3 length: 15 amino acids. Trimming pared 1 base from V and 8 bases from J, leaving 17 bases between. CDR3 sequence reads: CASSLGNPTGRGYTF. In nucleotides, the CDR3 is TGTGCCAGCAGTTTAGGAAATCCGACGGGGAGAGGCTACACCTTC.

This clonotype was counted a few times. The chain uses TRBV7-8 and TRBJ2-1, with D possibly TRBD2 on 5 matching bases. Trimming left V 6 bases short and J 2 bases short, with 17 bases between. Germline V CDR1 and CDR2: SGHVS, FQNEAQ. This CDR3 has 16 residues. The CDR3 spells CASSQSVARAYNEQFF. DNA of the CDR3: TGTGCCAGCAGTCAATCCGTAGCGCGCGCCTACAATGAGCAGTTCTTC.

The sample holds a few counts of this clonotype. V and J are TRBV10-3 and TRBJ2-4; 7 nucleotides match TRBD2. The CDR3 extends over 15 amino acids. Germline values: CDR1 ENHRY, CDR2 SYGVKD. Losses at the gene ends were 2 bases for V and 4 bases for J; bases not matched to a gene: 5. The CDR3 here is CAISEQGGPKNIQYF. CDR3 in DNA: TGTGCCATCAGTGAGCAGGGAGGGCCTAAAAACATTCAGTACTTC.

This chain uses TRBV7-6 with TRBJ2-7; maybe TRBD2 (5 bases). This CDR3 has 17 residues. With 1 base removed from V and 0 bases from J, the gap between germline ends came to 16 bases. Germline V lookup: CDR1 SGHVS, CDR2 FNYEAQ. The CDR3 DNA follows: TGTGCCAGCAGCTTAGAAGCGGCGGTACAGAGCTCCTACGAGCAGTACTTC. This translates into CASSLEAAVQSSYEQYF.

The gene calls are TRBV10-1 and TRBJ2-7, with 12 bases identical to TRBD2. Germline V gene data show CDR1 as WNHNN and CDR2 as SYGVQD (reference sequence). V lost 6 bases to trimming and J lost 6 bases; unmatched junction nucleotides: 6. The CDR3 covers 14 residues. CDR3 sequence reads: CASSTSGGRGEQYF. The CDR3 DNA reads TGCGCCAGCAGCACTAGCGGGGGGCGAGGCGAGCAGTACTTC.

This clonotype was observed many times. The chain is built from TRBV29-1 and TRBJ2-2; D possibly uses TRBD1 or TRBD2 (5 bases each). CDR3 length equals 12 residues. Trimming cost V 7 bases and J 7 bases, with 13 bases left between them. CDR1 and CDR2 from the germline V gene are SQVTM and ANQGSEA. This chain's CDR3 is CSALGESGELFF. The DNA for the CDR3 is TGCAGCGCCTTGGGGGAGAGCGGGGAGCTGTTTTTT.

The rearrangement links TRBV6-5 to TRBJ1-1; TRBD1 is a possible D gene (6 bases). Trimming took 2 bases from V and 0 from J, leaving 10 bases between them. The germline V gene has CDR1 MNHEY and CDR2 SVGAGI. The CDR3 spans 15 residues. The CDR3 protein is CASSYGGSLNTEAFF. Here the CDR3 DNA reads TGTGCCAGCAGTTACGGGGGCAGCCTGAACACTGAAGCTTTCTTT.

This clonotype was seen repeatedly, ten times or more. V gene TRBV7-2 combines with J gene TRBJ2-1; TRBD2 matches 9 bases. V lost 4 bases to trimming and J lost 2 bases; unmatched junction nucleotides: 6. Germline V gene lookup returns CDR1 SGHTA and CDR2 FQGNSA. The CDR3 consists of 16 residues. This CDR3 reads CASSSSGTSPYNEQFF. The CDR3 DNA follows: TGTGCCAGCAGCTCCTCCGGGACTAGCCCCTACAATGAGCAGTTCTTC.

This clonotype was seen only a few times. The rearrangement uses TRBV7-2 and TRBJ2-3, with 11 bases aligning to TRBD2. CDR1 is SGHTA and CDR2 is FQGNSA in the germline V gene. The CDR3 extends over 16 amino acids. V lost 5 bases to trimming and J lost 7 bases; unmatched junction nucleotides: 11. DNA for the CDR3: TGTGCCAGCAGCGCAATTATAGCGGGAGGGCCGTATACGCAGTATTTT. It yields the protein CASSAIIAGGPYTQYF. Filled out from reference TRBV7-2 and TRBJ2-3, the complete variable domain reads GAGVSQSPSNKVTEKGKDVELRCDPISGHTALYWYRQSLGQGLEFLIYFQGNSAPDKSGLPSDRFSAERTGGSVSTLTIQRTQQEDSAVYLCASSAIIAGGPYTQYFGPGTRLTVL.

This clonotype was recorded at least ten times. This chain uses TRBV3-1 with TRBJ2-7, with unresolved D. This CDR3 is built from 16 residues. V gave up 0 bases and J gave up 3 bases, with 15 bases separating them. Germline-derived CDR1 and CDR2 are LGHDT and YNNKEL (reference sequence). CDR3 coding DNA: TGTGCCAGCAGCCAAGATCGGGCTATCTCCTTCTACGAGCAGTACTTC. Translating gives CASSQDRAISFYEQYF.

This chain links TRBV6-2 or TRBV6-3 with TRBJ2-7; TRBD1 aligns across 10 bases. The length of the CDR3 is 16 residues. V lost 6 bases and J lost 3; bases outside the gene matches: 11. In germline, CDR1 is MNHEY, CDR2 SVGEGT. The CDR3 DNA follows: TGTGCCAGCAGCACCCCGTGGACAGGGGGTTTCTACGAGCAGTACTTC. It translates to CASSTPWTGGFYEQYF.

The chain recombines TRBV12-3 or TRBV12-4 with TRBJ2-5; D remains unclear. Trimming took off 7 bases at V and 1 base at J, with 19 bases between the two ends. The CDR3 has 16 residues. CDR3 region: CASTAATPLFQETQYF. As DNA, the CDR3 is TGTGCCAGCACCGCCGCGACCCCACTATTCCAAGAGACCCAGTACTTC.

This clonotype was recorded a few times. The CDR3: CASVGASKRGPKETQYF. The CDR3 DNA is TGTGCCAGCGTTGGGGCCTCCAAGCGGGGGCCCAAGGAGACCCAGTACTTC. The chain uses TRBV28 and TRBJ2-5, with 8 bases fitting TRBD2. V shed 8 bases, J shed 5 bases, and the junction held 19 bases outside the gene matches. This CDR3 has 17 amino acids. CDR1 and CDR2 from the germline V gene are MDHEN and SYDVKM.

The rearrangement uses TRBV12-3 or TRBV12-4 and TRBJ2-1; D is perhaps TRBD1 or TRBD2 (6 bases each). V lost 4 bases and J 9 bases, leaving 13 bases between the germline ends. The CDR3 consists of 13 residues. CDR3: CASSSLQGGEQFF. For the CDR3, the DNA is TGTGCCAGCAGTTCACTACAGGGAGGTGAGCAGTTCTTC.

This clonotype was seen only a few times. The chain employs TRBV11-2 and TRBJ2-3; 7 bases are a match to TRBD2. Trimming removed 1 base from V and 4 bases from J; junction bases left unmatched: 5. The CDR3 runs to 15 residues. Germline V lookup: CDR1 SGHAT, CDR2 FQNNGV. The CDR3 DNA follows: TGTGCCAGCAGCTTAGTGGGGAGCGGGGCAGATACGCAGTATTTT. This sequence encodes CASSLVGSGADTQYF. Combining the CDR3 with reference TRBV11-2 and TRBJ2-3 gives the whole variable domain EAGVAQSPRYKIIEKRQSVAFWCNPISGHATLYWYQQILGQGPKLLIQFQNNGVVDDSQLPKDRFSAERLKGVDSTLKIQPAKLEDSAVYLCASSLVGSGADTQYFGPGTRLTVL.

This clonotype has ten or more counts. The gene calls are TRBV29-1 and TRBJ2-1, with D perhaps matching TRBD2 (5 bases). This CDR3 contains 14 residues. The germline CDR1 and CDR2 sequences are SQVTM and ANQGSEA. V lost 5 bases and J 0 bases, leaving 11 bases between the germline ends. Written as DNA, the CDR3 is TGCAGCGTTTTGTCGGGATTCTCCTACAATGAGCAGTTCTTC. It codes for CSVLSGFSYNEQFF.

This CDR3 reads CASGSPGHGTDTQYF. CDR3 nucleotide sequence: TGTGCTAGTGGTTCGCCGGGACACGGGACAGATACGCAGTATTTT. The rearrangement joins TRBV12-5 to TRBJ2-3; D might be TRBD1 (6 bases). The CDR3 consists of 15 residues. Germline CDR1 reads LGHNT; CDR2 reads FRNRAP. With 4 bases removed from V and 3 bases from J, the gap between germline ends came to 14 bases.

The sample holds many counts of this clonotype. The junction shows a germline mismatch at one end, possibly a read error. This sequence joins TRBV7-7 and TRBJ2-5, with TRBD1 matching over 9 bases. Germline assignment: CDR1 SSHAT and CDR2 FNYEAQ (reference sequence). The CDR3 has 15 amino acids. CDR3 amino acids: CASSLGTGRRETQYF. The CDR3, as DNA: TGTGCTAGCAGCTTAGGGACAGGGCGGCGAGAGACCCAGTACTTC.

This clonotype was found many times. This chain links TRBV7-2 with TRBJ2-5; 8 nucleotides line up with TRBD1. Trimming took 2 bases from V and 4 from J; bases not matched to a gene: 6. CDR3 length equals 15 residues. The germline CDR1 and CDR2 sequences are SGHTA and FQGNSA. The CDR3 DNA follows: TGTGCCAGCAGCTTAATAACAGGGGGTATAGAGACCCAGTACTTC. Translation: CASSLITGGIETQYF.

Concerning this clonotype itself: The junction differs from germline at one of its ends, possibly a read error. The J gene is TRBJ2-5, the V gene TRBV27; the D gene is possibly TRBD1 (6 bases). Germline-derived CDR1 and CDR2 are MNHEY and SMNVEV (reference sequence). The CDR3 has 14 amino acids. The CDR3 nucleotides read TGCGCCAGCAGCTTGTCCAGGGGACAAGAGACCCAGTACTTC. This codes for CASSLSRGQETQYF.

This clonotype came up a few times. The CDR3, as DNA: TGCGCCAGCAGCCAAACCGATAGCGGATACTCCTACAATGAGCAGTTCTTC. This sequence encodes CASSQTDSGYSYNEQFF. The V and J genes are TRBV4-3 and TRBJ2-1; a weak D match, TRBD2 (6 bases). The CDR3 runs 17 residues. Trimming took off 2 bases at V and 0 bases at J, with 14 bases between the two ends. Germline values: CDR1 LGHNA, CDR2 YSLEER.

This rearrangement joins TRBV11-2 to TRBJ2-4; TRBD1 matches at 7 bases. Germline V gives CDR1 SGHAT, CDR2 FQNNGV. The trim removed 4 bases at V and 0 bases at J, leaving 15 bases unmatched. The CDR3 contains 19 residues. The CDR3 coding sequence is TGTGCCAGCAGCTCTGTCGGGACAGACAATACAATAGCCAAAAACATTCAGTACTTC. Its translation: CASSSVGTDNTIAKNIQYF.